Reported below is one T cell receptor (beta chain). As yet, its antigen is unknown. Repertoires were generated with immunoSEQ multiplex PCR, while TCRdb's copy carries only in-frame clones and drops some. The table shows roughly 38,000 clones, with about 88% occurring only once. The record originates from a study of STAT3 mutations in large granular lymphocyte leukemia. General observations from the study: Every T-cell large granular lymphocyte leukemia patient had at least one immunodominant TCR beta clonotype. Some patients had dominant TCR clones larger than their STAT3 mutant burden.

This CDR3 has 13 residues. Between the trimmed V and J ends, which lost 4 bases and 7 bases, there was a span of 8 bases. Germline V gene lookup returns CDR1 SGHAT and CDR2 FQNNGV. The chain recombines TRBV11-2 with TRBJ1-6; D not certain. Material: PBMCs. This TCR was recovered from a human donor with T large granular lymphocyte leukemia. Some clones in this sample may be carry-over from other donors' samples. CDR3: CASSSVWNSPLHF. In DNA, the CDR3 is TGTGCCAGCAGCTCGGTCTGGAATTCACCCCTCCACTTT.